This record looks at one TCR beta chain sequence and its context. Per the original data handling: Amplification from reference gene primers served as the basis for estimated nucleated cell counts. Clones were sequenced by immunoSEQ multiplex PCR, and TCRdb holds only the in-frame ones, with some missing. V and J calls and clone size are those listed in that table; D and trimming were worked out from the DNA. Here the sample spans around 170,000 clones, about 87% being singletons. V dropped 6 bases and J dropped 0; count of bases not matched to a gene: 5. The CDR3 has 15 residues. Per germline, CDR1 MNHEY and CDR2 SVGAGI. The sample originates from a study of blood T cell repertoires in COVID-19. At the level of the study: The United States, Italy and Spain were the sources of the acute and convalescent COVID-19 samples. T cells, B-cell-depleted T cells, or PBMCs supplied cDNA or gDNA.

The source is a man aged 55-75 years with acute or convalescent COVID-19. The rearrangement joins TRBV6-5 to TRBJ2-7; 10 nucleotides align to TRBD1. Sequenced sample: peripheral blood. The CDR3 nucleotides read TGTGCCAGCAGAAGACAGGGGGCTGGCTCCTACGAGCAGTACTTC. This sequence encodes CASRRQGAGSYEQYF.